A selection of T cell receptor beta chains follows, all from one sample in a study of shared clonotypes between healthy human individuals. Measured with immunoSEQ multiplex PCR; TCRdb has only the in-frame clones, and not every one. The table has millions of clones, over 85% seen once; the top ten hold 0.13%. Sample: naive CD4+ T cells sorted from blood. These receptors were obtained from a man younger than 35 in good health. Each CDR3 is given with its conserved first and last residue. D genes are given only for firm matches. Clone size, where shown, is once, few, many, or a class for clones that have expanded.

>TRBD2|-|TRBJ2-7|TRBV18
TGTGCCAGCTCAGCTGGGATCCGACTAGCGGGAAACGAGCAGTACTTC
CASSAGIRLAGNEQYF
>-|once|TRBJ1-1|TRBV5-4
TGTGCCAGCAGCTTGGACAGGGTCGGAATGAACACTGAAGCTTTCTTT
CASSLDRVGMNTEAFF
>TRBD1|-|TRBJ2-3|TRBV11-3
TGTGCCAGCAGCAGGACAGGGCTGGTGGATACGCAGTATTTT
CASSRTGLVDTQYF
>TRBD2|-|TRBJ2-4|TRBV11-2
TGTGCCAGCAGCTCCTTAGCGGGGGGGCCGGGAAACATTCAGTACTTC
CASSSLAGGPGNIQYF
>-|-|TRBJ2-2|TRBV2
TGTGCCAGCAGTCCGGGCCTCGGCGGGTCCGGGGAGCTGTTTTTT
CASSPGLGGSGELFF
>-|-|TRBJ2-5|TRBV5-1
TGCGCCAGCAGCTCCCTCGGGGTGGGCGGGCAAGAGACCCAGTACTTC
CASSSLGVGGQETQYF
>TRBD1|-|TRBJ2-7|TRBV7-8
TGTGCCAGCAGCTCACGACAGGGGACATACGAGCAGTACTTC
CASSSRQGTYEQYF
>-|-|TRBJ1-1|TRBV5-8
TGTGCCAGCAGCTTGACGGGACGGATGAACACTGAAGCTTTCTTT
CASSLTGRMNTEAFF
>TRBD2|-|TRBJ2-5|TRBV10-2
TGCGCCAGCAGTGGCCAGGGAGGGTTGGAGACCCAGTACTTC
CASSGQGGLETQYF
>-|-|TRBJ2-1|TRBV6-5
TGTGCCAGCAGTTACGCTATTCCCGGTGAGCAGTTCTTC
CASSYAIPGEQFF
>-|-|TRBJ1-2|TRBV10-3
TGTGCCATCAGTGAGGCGAGCCCTACAGTGTACGGTGGCTACACCTTC
CAISEASPTVYGGYTF
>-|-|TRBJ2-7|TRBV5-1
TGCGCCAGCAGCTTGGCCGCGACAGGTCCCTACGAGCAGTACTTC
CASSLAATGPYEQYF
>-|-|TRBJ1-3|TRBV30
TGTGCCTGGACCCAGGGAAACTCTGGAAACACCATATATTTT
CAWTQGNSGNTIYF
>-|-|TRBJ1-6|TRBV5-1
TGCGCCAGCAGCTTGGCAGATTCATTAAATTCACCCCTCCACTTT
CASSLADSLNSPLHF
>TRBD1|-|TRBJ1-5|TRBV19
TGTGCCAGTAGTGAGGGGGCGCTCCAGCCCCAGCATTTT
CASSEGALQPQHF
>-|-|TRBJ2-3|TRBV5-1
TGCGCCAGCAGCCAACTAGCTAACACAGATACGCAGTATTTT
CASSQLANTDTQYF
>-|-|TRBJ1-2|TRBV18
TGTGCCAGCTCACCTCGACAAGAACTGGGCTACACCTTC
CASSPRQELGYTF
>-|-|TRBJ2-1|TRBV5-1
TGCGCCAGCAGCCACAGGGCGGAAGGTTACAATGAGCAGTTCTTC
CASSHRAEGYNEQFF
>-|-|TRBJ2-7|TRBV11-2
TGTGCCAGCAGCTCGCAAGACAGGCTTCGTTACGAGCAGTACTTC
CASSSQDRLRYEQYF
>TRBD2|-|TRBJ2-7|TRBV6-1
TGTGCCAGCAGTGACCAACTAGCGGGAGAACCGTACTTC
CASSDQLAGEPYF
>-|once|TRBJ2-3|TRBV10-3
TGTGCCATCAGTGAAACGGCGGGATTGTCAGATACGCAGTATTTT
CAISETAGLSDTQYF
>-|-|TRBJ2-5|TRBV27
TGTGCCAGCAGTTCCGACTTCGGCCTAGAGACCCAGTACTTC
CASSSDFGLETQYF
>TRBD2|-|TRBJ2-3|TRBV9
TGTGCCAGCAGCCCCTCCCCACTAGCGGGGGGCCGCACAGATACGCAGTATTTT
CASSPSPLAGGRTDTQYF
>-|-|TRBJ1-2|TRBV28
TGTGCCAGCAGTTTGAACTTTATTTCTGGCTATGGCTACACCTTC
CASSLNFISGYGYTF
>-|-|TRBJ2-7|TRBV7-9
TGTGCCAGCAGCTTAGATAGGAACGAGCAGTACTTC
CASSLDRNEQYF
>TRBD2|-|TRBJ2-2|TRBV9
TGTGCCAGCAGCGCAACCTCCGGGACTAGCGGGTTCACCGGGGAGCTGTTTTTT
CASSATSGTSGFTGELFF
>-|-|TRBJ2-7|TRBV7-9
TGTGCCAGCTCTCCCGCGGGGGAGCAGTACTTC
CASSPAGEQYF